The sequence of this T cell receptor beta chain was determined in a study of control samples from healthy donors and cancer patients (dated by TCRdb to the early 2020s). The library was produced with the immunoSEQ multiplex PCR assay. Held by TCRdb, this immuneACCESS table contains in-frame sequences only and omits some clones. Under half of the omission traces to an unresolved V gene where checked; the cause of the rest is unknown. For this sample the table gives around 50,000 clones, of which roughly 94% were detected only once. Less than 2.5% of the sample is taken by the ten largest. The CDR3 spans 16 residues, from the cysteine through the phenylalanine. Kept here is only the CDR3 DNA, which spans 48 bases and is read in frame from base 1. Compared with germline, V lacks 4 bases and J lacks 8 bases; bases without a gene match: 16. CDR1 and CDR2 are read off the germline V gene as MGHRA and YSYEKL.

To note about this clone: The target of this receptor is not known. No much larger clonotype is one base removed from it; base qualities were not supplied.

Sequenced sample: blood. This receptor was identified in a young man in good health. The chain is encoded by TRBV4-1 joined to TRBJ1-2; 7 bases in the junction line up with TRBD1. Read as DNA, the sequence is TGCGCCAGCAGCCCTTCCCCAGACAGGGTGAAGGAGGGCTACACCTTC. This encodes CASSPSPDRVKEGYTF.